The source of this TCR beta chain is a study of T cell clonotyping in hematopoietic cell transplantation (dated by TCRdb to the early 2020s). Looking at the study overall: Recipient samples taken before transplant were obtained following cytoreduction. A total of 135 blood samples were collected in the study from 30 to 45 consecutive transplant recipients and their related donors. Patient recruitment ran from 2015 to early 2017, and follow-up continued until September 2020 or death. Study-level results and caveats: After transplant, TCR diversity in recipients dropped, and pathologically expanded clonotypes climbed progressively between day 30 and day 180. Just a small fraction of recipient repertoires overlapped with donor repertoires, and more than 97% appeared de novo at the given depth. Sample size was limited, and cells were not sorted, so CD4 and CD8 repertoire contributions could not be separated. Broader TCR repertoire diversity after transplant was predicted by Inverse Simpson Index values from donors and from recipients before transplant.

The time point label, read with the paper, signifies: recipient sample about 28 days before transplant, after cytoreduction. Recipient blood was collected about 28 days before transplant and at days 30, 100 and 180 after transplant. Nuclei Lysis Solution was used to extract genomic DNA from fresh or cryopreserved unfractionated peripheral blood mononuclear cells. Worth noting for this clone: Its antigen has not been determined. Within one base of it there is no much larger clone, and no base qualities were kept.

From its cysteine to its phenylalanine, the CDR3 spans 14 amino acids. Only the CDR3 region is kept as DNA, spanning 42 bases read in frame from base 1. V loses 3 bases of germline sequence and J loses 3 bases, and the interval between the two ends is 11 bases. The germline V gene (reference sequence) provides CDR1 LNHDA and CDR2 SQIVND. With the immunoSEQ assay, which is a bias-controlled multiplex PCR relying on V- and J-specific primers, TCR beta CDR3 regions were amplified from genomic DNA. In a second PCR step, a proprietary barcode and Illumina adapter sequences were attached to the CDR3 amplicons. CDR3 libraries were sequenced on an Illumina MiSeq instrument. The study's processing was this. immunoSEQ Analyzer 3.0 was used for export and quality control, with R Bioconductor and Immunarch used for downstream analyses. Only productive rearrangements in the normalized downsampled data set were used to calculate repertoire metrics. Pathologically expanded clonotypes were defined as those larger than 5 templates in the normalized cohort. The Inverse Simpson Index was used to measure repertoire diversity. To capture all clonotypes, the CMV-specificity analyses were run on the non-normalized data set. The immuneACCESS repertoire file appears here via TCRdb, limited to in-frame rearrangements. These files lack a portion of the clones; in checked studies, under half of the deficit traces to unresolved V genes, and the cause of the others is not known. The V and J calls and clone size are taken from that table; D and trimming were inferred from the DNA. This sample comprises about 80,000 clones, approximately 95% of them detected only once. The top ten constitute under 2% of the sample.

The sample was peripheral blood mononuclear cells, taken before stem cell transplant. The chain uses TRBV19 and TRBJ2-5; the D element might be TRBD1 or TRBD2, as each aligns at 5 bases. The source is a woman in her 50s with acute myeloid leukemia. Some clones in this sample may be carry-over from other donors' samples. The DNA is as follows: TGTGCCAGTAGTATCTTAGGGACGGAAGAGACCCAGTACTTC. The resulting protein is CASSILGTEETQYF. The entire variable domain, with the stretches around the CDR3 drawn from the reference TRBV19 and TRBJ2-5 proteins, is DGGITQSPKYLFRKEGQNVTLSCEQNLNHDAMYWYRQDPGQGLRLIYYSQIVNDFQKGDIAEGYSVSREKKESFPLTVTSAQKNPTAFYLCASSILGTEETQYFGPGTRLLVL.